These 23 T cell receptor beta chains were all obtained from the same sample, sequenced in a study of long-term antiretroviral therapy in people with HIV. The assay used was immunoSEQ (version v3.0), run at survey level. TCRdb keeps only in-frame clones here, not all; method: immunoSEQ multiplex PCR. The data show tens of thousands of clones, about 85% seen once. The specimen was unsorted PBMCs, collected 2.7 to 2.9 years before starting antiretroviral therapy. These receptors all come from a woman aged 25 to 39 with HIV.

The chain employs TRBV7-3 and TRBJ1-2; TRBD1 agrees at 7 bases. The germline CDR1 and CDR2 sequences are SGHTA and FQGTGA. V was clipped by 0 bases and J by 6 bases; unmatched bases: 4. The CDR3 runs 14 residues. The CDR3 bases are TGTGCCAGCAGCTTAACAGGGGGCGTAGATGGCTACACCTTC. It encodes CASSLTGGVDGYTF.

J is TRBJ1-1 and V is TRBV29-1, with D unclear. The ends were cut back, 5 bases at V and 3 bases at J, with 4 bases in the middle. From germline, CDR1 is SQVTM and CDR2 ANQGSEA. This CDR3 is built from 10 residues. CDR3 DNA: TGCAGCGTTTTAGACACTGAAGCTTTCTTT. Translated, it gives CSVLDTEAFF.

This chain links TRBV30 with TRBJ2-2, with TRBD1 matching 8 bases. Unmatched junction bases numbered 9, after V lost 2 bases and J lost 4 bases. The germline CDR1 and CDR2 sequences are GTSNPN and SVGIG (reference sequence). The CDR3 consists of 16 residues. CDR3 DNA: TGTGCCTGGAGTCGATCAGGGGGCGTTAGCACCGGGGAGCTGTTTTTT. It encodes CAWSRSGGVSTGELFF.

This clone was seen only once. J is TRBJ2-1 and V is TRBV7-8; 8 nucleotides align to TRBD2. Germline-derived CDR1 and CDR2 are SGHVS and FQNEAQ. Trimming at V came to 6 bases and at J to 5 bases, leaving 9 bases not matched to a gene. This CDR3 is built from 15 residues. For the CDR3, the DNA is TGTGCCAGCAGTTCGCCGGGGCGGGGGGACAATGAGCAGTTCTTC. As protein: CASSSPGRGDNEQFF.

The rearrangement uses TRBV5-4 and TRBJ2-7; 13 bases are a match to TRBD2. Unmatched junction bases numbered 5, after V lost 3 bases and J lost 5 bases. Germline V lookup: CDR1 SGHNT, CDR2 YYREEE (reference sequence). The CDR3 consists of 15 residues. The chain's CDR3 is CASSWGLAGMHEQYF. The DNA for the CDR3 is TGTGCCAGCAGCTGGGGACTAGCGGGGATGCACGAGCAGTACTTC.

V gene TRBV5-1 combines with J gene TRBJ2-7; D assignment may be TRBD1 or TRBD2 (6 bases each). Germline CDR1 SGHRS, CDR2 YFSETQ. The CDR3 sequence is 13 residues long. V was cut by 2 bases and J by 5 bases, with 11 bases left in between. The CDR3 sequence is CASSLAGGNEQYF. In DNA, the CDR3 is TGCGCCAGCAGCTTAGCCGGGGGCAACGAGCAGTACTTC.

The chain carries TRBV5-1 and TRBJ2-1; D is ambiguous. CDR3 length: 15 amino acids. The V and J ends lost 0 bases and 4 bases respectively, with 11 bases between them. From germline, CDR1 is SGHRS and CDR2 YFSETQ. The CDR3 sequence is CASSLAVDPYNEQFF. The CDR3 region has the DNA TGCGCCAGCAGCTTGGCAGTTGATCCATACAATGAGCAGTTCTTC.

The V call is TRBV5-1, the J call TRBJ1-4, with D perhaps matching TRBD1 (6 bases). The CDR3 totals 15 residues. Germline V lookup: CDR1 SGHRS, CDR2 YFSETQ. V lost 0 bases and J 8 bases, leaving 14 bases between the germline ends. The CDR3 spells CASSLGPGVGEKLFF. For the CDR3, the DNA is TGCGCCAGCAGCTTGGGTCCAGGGGTAGGGGAAAAACTGTTTTTT.

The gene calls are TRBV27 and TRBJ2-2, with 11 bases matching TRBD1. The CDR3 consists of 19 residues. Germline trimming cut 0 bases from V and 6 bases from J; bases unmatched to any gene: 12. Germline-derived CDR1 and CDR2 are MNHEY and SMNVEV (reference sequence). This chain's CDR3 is CASSLSHLGTGGLSGELFF. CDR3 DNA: TGTGCCAGCAGTTTATCCCACTTGGGGACAGGGGGTCTGTCCGGGGAGCTGTTTTTT.

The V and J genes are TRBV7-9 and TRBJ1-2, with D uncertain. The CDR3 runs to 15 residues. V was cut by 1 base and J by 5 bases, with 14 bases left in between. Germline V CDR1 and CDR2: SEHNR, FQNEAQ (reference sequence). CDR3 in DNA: TGTGCCAGCAGCTTAGGGCGTTCTTGGGAGTATGGCTACACCTTC. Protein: CASSLGRSWEYGYTF. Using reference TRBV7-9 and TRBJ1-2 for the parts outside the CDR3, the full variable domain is DTGVSQNPRHKITKRGQNVTFRCDPISEHNRLYWYRQTLGQGPEFLTYFQNEAQLEKSRLLSDRFSAERPKGSFSTLEIQRTEQGDSAMYLCASSLGRSWEYGYTFGSGTRLTVV.

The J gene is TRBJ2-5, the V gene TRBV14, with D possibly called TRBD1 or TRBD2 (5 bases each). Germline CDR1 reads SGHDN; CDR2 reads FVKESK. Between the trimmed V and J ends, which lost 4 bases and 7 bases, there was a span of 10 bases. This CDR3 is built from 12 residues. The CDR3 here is CASSRDGLTQYF. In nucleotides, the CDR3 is TGTGCCAGCAGCCGGGACGGTCTGACCCAGTACTTC.

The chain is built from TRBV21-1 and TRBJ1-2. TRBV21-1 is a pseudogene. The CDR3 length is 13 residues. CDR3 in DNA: TGTGCCAGCAGCATCCGGGCCTCGGGGGGCTACACCTTC. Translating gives CASSIRASGGYTF.

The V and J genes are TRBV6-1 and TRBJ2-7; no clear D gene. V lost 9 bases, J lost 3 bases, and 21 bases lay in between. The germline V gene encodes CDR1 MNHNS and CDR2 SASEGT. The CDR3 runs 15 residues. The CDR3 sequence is CASDPVGSSFYEQYV. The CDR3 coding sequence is TGTGCCAGTGACCCAGTGGGCAGCAGCTTCTACGAGCAGTACGTC.

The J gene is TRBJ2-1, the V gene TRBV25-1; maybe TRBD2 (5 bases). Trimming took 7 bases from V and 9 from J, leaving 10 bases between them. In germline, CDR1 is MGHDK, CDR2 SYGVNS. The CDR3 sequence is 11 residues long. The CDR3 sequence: CASIFAGEQFF. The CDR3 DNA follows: TGTGCCAGCATTTTCGCGGGTGAGCAGTTCTTC.

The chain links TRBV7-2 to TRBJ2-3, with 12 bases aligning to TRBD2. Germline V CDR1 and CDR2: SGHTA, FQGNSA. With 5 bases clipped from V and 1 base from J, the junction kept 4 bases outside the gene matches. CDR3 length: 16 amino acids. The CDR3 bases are TGTGCCAGCAGCCCGTGGACTAGCGGGGGCACAGATACGCAGTATTTT. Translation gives CASSPWTSGGTDTQYF.

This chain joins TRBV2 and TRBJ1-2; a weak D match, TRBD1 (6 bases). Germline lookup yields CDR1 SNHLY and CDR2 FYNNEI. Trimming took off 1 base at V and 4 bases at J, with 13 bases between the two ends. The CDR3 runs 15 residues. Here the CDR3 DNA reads TGTGCCAGCAGTGAAGGGACAGCCTCTTTCTATGGCTACACCTTC. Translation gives CASSEGTASFYGYTF.

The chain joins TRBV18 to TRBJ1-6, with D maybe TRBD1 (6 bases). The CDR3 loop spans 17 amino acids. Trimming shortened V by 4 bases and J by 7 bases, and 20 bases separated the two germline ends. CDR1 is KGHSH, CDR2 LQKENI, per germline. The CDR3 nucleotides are TGTGCCAGCTCACTACAACCCGTCTCGGGGGGCAATTCACCCCTCCACTTT. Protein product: CASSLQPVSGGNSPLHF. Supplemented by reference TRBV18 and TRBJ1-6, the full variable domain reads NAGVMQNPRHLVRRRGQEARLRCSPMKGHSHVYWYRQLPEEGLKFMVYLQKENIIDESGMPKERFSAEFPKEGPSILRIQQVVRGDSAAYFCASSLQPVSGGNSPLHFGNGTRLTVT.

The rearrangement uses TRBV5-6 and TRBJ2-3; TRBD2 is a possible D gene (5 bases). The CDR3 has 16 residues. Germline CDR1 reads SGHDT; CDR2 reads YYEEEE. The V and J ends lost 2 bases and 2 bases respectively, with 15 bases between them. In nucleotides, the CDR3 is TGTGCCAGCAGCTTTTCCGGGGTATGGGCCACAGATACGCAGTATTTT. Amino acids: CASSFSGVWATDTQYF.

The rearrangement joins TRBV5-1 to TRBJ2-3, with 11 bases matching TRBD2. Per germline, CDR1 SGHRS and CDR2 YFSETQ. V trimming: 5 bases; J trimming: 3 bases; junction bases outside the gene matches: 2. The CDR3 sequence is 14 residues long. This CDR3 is CASSPSGGTDTQYF. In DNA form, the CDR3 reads TGCGCCAGCAGTCCTAGCGGGGGGACAGATACGCAGTATTTT. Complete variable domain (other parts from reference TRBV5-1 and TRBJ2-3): KAGVTQTPRYLIKTRGQQVTLSCSPISGHRSVSWYQQTPGQGLQFLFEYFSETQRNKGNFPGRFSGRQFSNSRSEMNVSTLELGDSALYLCASSPSGGTDTQYFGPGTRLTVL.

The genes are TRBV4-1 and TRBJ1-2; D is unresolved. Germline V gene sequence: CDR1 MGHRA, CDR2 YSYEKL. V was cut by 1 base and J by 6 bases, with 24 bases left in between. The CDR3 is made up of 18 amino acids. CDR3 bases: TGCGCCAGCAGCCAAGTTCCGTTCAGCGGTCAATCCTTAAATGGCTACACCTTC. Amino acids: CASSQVPFSGQSLNGYTF.

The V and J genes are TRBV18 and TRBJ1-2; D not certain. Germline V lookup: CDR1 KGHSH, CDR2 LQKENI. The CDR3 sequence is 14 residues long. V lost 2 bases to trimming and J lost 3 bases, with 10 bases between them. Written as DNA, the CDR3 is TGTGCCAGCTCACCATCGTCGGGGTACTATGGCTACACCTTC. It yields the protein CASSPSSGYYGYTF.

The CDR3 spells CASSLTTGLATGELFF. The CDR3 coding sequence is TGTGCCAGCAGCTTGACTACAGGGCTGGCCACCGGGGAGCTGTTTTTT. J is TRBJ2-2 and V is TRBV5-5, with D possibly TRBD1 on 6 matching bases. Germline CDR1 is SGHKS and CDR2 is YYEKEE (reference sequence). Trimming pared 1 base from V and 4 bases from J, leaving 14 bases between. The CDR3 loop spans 16 amino acids.

The CDR3 DNA sequence: TGTGCCAGCAGATCAACAGGTATCGCTGAAGCTTTCTTT. Translation gives CASRSTGIAEAFF. The chain couples TRBV2 to TRBJ1-1; D perhaps matches TRBD1 (5 bases). Germline CDR1 is SNHLY and CDR2 is FYNNEI. Trimming removed 6 bases from V and 6 bases from J, with 14 bases in between. CDR3 length equals 13 residues.